The 14 T cell receptor beta chains presented below share a single source sample, sequenced in a study of cytomegalovirus exposure and HLA in healthy donors. The PCR was carried out with 60 Vbeta primers and 13 Jbeta primers. Produced via immunoSEQ multiplex PCR; TCRdb's table is partial and in-frame only. The data hold over 55,000 clones, with approximately 80% observed a single time. The specimen sequenced was PBMCs. These receptors all stem from a male donor in good health and CMV-seronegative.

J is TRBJ1-6 and V is TRBV7-2, with D unclear. CDR1 and CDR2 (germline): SGHTA, FQGNSA. Trimming removed 3 bases at V and 6 bases at J, with 9 bases between. The CDR3 consists of 14 residues. The CDR3 sequence: CASSLSRGNSPLHF. Here the CDR3 DNA reads TGTGCCAGCAGCTTGAGCCGGGGTAATTCACCCCTCCACTTT.

The chain couples TRBV4-2 to TRBJ2-3, with D possibly being TRBD2 (5 bases). Germline CDR1 reads LGHNA; CDR2 reads YNFKEQ. The CDR3 has 17 amino acids. The ends were cut back, 0 bases at V and 2 bases at J, with 15 bases in the middle. The CDR3 DNA is TGTGCCAGCAGCCAAGATCCGGGGAGCGGAGTCACAGATACGCAGTATTTT. Translating it yields CASSQDPGSGVTDTQYF.

This clone has a handful of counts. The sample has other DNA sequences that encode this CDR3 too. V gene TRBV6-5 combines with J gene TRBJ1-2; 9 bases agree with TRBD1. Germline values: CDR1 MNHEY, CDR2 SVGAGI. The CDR3 covers 14 residues. Trimming took 2 bases from V and 8 from J; bases not matched to a gene: 6. CDR3 loop: CASSYRRTGEGYTF. DNA for the CDR3: TGTGCCAGCAGTTACCGACGGACAGGGGAAGGCTACACCTTC.

This clone has a single count. The genes are TRBV9 and TRBJ1-4, with TRBD1 as a possible D gene (5 bases). Deletions cut 0 bases from V and 3 bases from J, with 9 bases between. The CDR3 has 15 amino acids. Germline CDR1 SGDLS, CDR2 YYNGEE. The CDR3 nucleotides read TGTGCCAGCAGCGTAGGTGGGGCATCTAATGAAAAACTGTTTTTT. Translated, it gives CASSVGGASNEKLFF.

This chain connects TRBV7-9 to TRBJ2-7; 9 bases match TRBD1. CDR3 length equals 15 residues. CDR1 is SEHNR and CDR2 is FQNEAQ in the germline V gene (reference sequence). V dropped 3 bases and J dropped 4; count of bases not matched to a gene: 7. Here the CDR3 DNA reads TGTGCCAGCAGCTTCCTGGGACAGGGTTTTTACGAGCAGTACTTC. Its protein is CASSFLGQGFYEQYF.

The sample holds one count of this clone. The chain is built from TRBV5-8 and TRBJ1-6; D ambiguous. V was shortened by 0 bases and J by 10 bases, with 11 bases between the two germline ends. CDR1 SGHTS and CDR2 YDEGEE come from the germline V gene. This CDR3 is built from 14 residues. CDR3 nucleotides: TGTGCCAGCAGCTTGGGGGCCCCGGGATCACCCCTCCACTTT. Translating it yields CASSLGAPGSPLHF.

The V gene is TRBV18, the J gene TRBJ1-2; TRBD1 matches 7 bases. The CDR3 has 14 residues. Trimming removed 4 bases from V and 0 bases from J; junction bases left unmatched: 2. The germline V gene has CDR1 KGHSH and CDR2 LQKENI. This chain's CDR3 is CASSRGTANYGYTF. In DNA form, the CDR3 reads TGTGCCAGCTCACGGGGGACAGCTAACTATGGCTACACCTTC.

The chain employs TRBV7-8 and TRBJ2-7; 10 bases are a match to TRBD2. CDR1 and CDR2 from the germline V gene are SGHVS and FQNEAQ. The CDR3 sequence is 14 residues long. J was trimmed by 4 bases and V by 5 bases; bases with no gene match: 5. CDR3 protein: CASSTGLAVYEQYF. The CDR3 bases are TGTGCCAGCAGCACCGGACTAGCGGTATACGAGCAGTACTTC.

The chain carries TRBV19 and TRBJ2-7; 13 bases map to TRBD2. CDR3 length: 17 residues. The germline V gene has CDR1 LNHDA and CDR2 SQIVND (reference sequence). After removal of 3 bases from V and 3 bases from J, the junction contained 8 bases not matched to a gene. CDR3 amino acids: CASSIGLAGAVGYEQYF. The CDR3 DNA follows: TGTGCCAGTAGTATCGGACTAGCGGGGGCCGTCGGCTACGAGCAGTACTTC.

The chain is built from TRBV5-6 and TRBJ2-5, with 7 bases that match TRBD1. This CDR3 is 17 amino acids long. V was pared by 3 bases and J by 2 bases, with 13 bases of the junction left unmatched. Germline values: CDR1 SGHDT, CDR2 YYEEEE. This CDR3 reads CASSSLLDMGQQETQYF. CDR3 coding DNA: TGTGCCAGCAGCTCACTACTGGATATGGGACAGCAAGAGACCCAGTACTTC.

For this clone: Its ends do not fully match the called genes, so a read error is possible. The chain couples TRBV7-7 to TRBJ2-1; TRBD2 agrees at 11 bases. Germline V lookup: CDR1 SSHAT, CDR2 FNYEAQ (reference sequence). The CDR3 is made up of 15 amino acids. As DNA, the CDR3 is TGTGCTAGCAGCTTTAGCGGGGGGGCCCACAATGAGCAGTTCTTC. This codes for CASSFSGGAHNEQFF.

CDR3 residues: CAWSIPGGPEAFF. The CDR3 DNA is TGTGCCTGGAGCATCCCGGGGGGGCCCGAAGCTTTCTTT. J is TRBJ1-1 and V is TRBV30; tentative D call: TRBD1 (6 bases). Germline V gene data show CDR1 as GTSNPN and CDR2 as SVGIG (reference sequence). V was shortened by 3 bases and J by 8 bases, with 16 bases between the two germline ends. The CDR3 spans 13 residues.

The V call is TRBV6-1, the J call TRBJ2-1, with TRBD1 matching 10 bases. The CDR3 has 15 residues. Trimming at V came to 4 bases and at J to 2 bases, leaving 2 bases not matched to a gene. In germline, CDR1 is MNHNS, CDR2 SASEGT. CDR3 bases: TGTGCCAGCAGTGCCGGGACAGGGGCCTACAATGAGCAGTTCTTC. As protein: CASSAGTGAYNEQFF.

A word on this clone: One end of the junction is discordant with germline, which a read error may explain. The chain recombines TRBV7-7 with TRBJ2-1; 8 positions match TRBD2. The germline V gene encodes CDR1 SSHAT and CDR2 FNYEAQ (reference sequence). The CDR3 loop spans 13 amino acids. CDR3 nucleotides: TGTGCTAGCAGCTTGGCCGGGGGGGATGAGCAGTTCTTC. Its translation is CASSLAGGDEQFF.